The TCR beta chain described here comes from a study of blood T cell repertoires in COVID-19. As for the study in general: The origin of the acute and convalescent COVID-19 samples was the United States, Italy and Spain.

V lost 3 bases and J lost 7, with 13 bases in between. Germline values: CDR1 SGDLS, CDR2 YYNGEE. The CDR3 extends over 14 amino acids. Authors' processing steps: Nucleated cell number was recorded as an estimate derived from reference gene primer amplification. TCRdb's table, derived via immunoSEQ multiplex PCR, lists solely in-frame clones and lacks some. The DNA was the basis for D and trimming; V, J and clone size are from that table. The repertoire holds 250,000 to 350,000 clones, with roughly 90% as singletons. The J gene is TRBJ2-2, the V gene TRBV9; D possibly corresponds to TRBD1 (6 bases). This receptor was identified in a woman between 45 and 60 years old who had recovered from COVID-19. Sequencing was performed on peripheral blood. The CDR3 nucleotides are TGTGCCAGCAGCGCGGTCGGGACAAACGGGGAGCTGTTTTTT. Translated, it gives CASSAVGTNGELFF.